A selection of T cell receptor beta chains follows, all from one sample in a study of cytomegalovirus exposure and HLA in healthy donors. Clones were sequenced by immunoSEQ multiplex PCR, and TCRdb holds only the in-frame ones, with some missing. The sample holds about 110,000 clones, about 80% seen once. Material: PBMCs. These receptors were obtained from a man in his fifties or sixties in good health and CMV-seropositive. CDR3s include the opening cysteine and the closing phenylalanine or tryptophan. Fields, in order: CDR3 protein, CDR3 DNA, J gene, V gene, D gene, CDR3 length, clone size. The D gene is left open where the match is weak. A clone size is listed for some rows: how often the clone was seen (once, few, many), or a class if it is expanded.

CASSQAQARASGRAGTDTQYF | TGTGCCAGCAGCCAAGCCCAGGCCCGGGCTAGCGGGAGGGCCGGGACAGATACGCAGTATTTT | TRBJ2-3 | TRBV4-2 | TRBD2 | 21 | .
CASSRGGTSLVNEQFF | TGTGCCAGCTCAAGGGGCGGGACTAGCCTTGTCAATGAGCAGTTCTTC | TRBJ2-1 | TRBV9 | TRBD2 | 16 | .
CASSSDRGRHEAFF | TGTGCCAGCAGCTCGGACAGGGGCCGACACGAAGCTTTCTTT | TRBJ1-1 | TRBV13 | TRBD1 | 14 | .
CASSSAGSYEQYF | TGTGCCAGCTCATCGGCGGGCTCCTACGAGCAGTACTTC | TRBJ2-7 | TRBV2 | . | 13 | .
CASSLNPTTGANQPQHF | TGTGCCAGCAGCTTAAATCCCACTACAGGTGCCAATCAGCCCCAGCATTTT | TRBJ1-5 | TRBV5-5 | . | 17 | .
CASSLFVSQPYEQYF | TGTGCCAGCAGTTTATTCGTGTCACAGCCTTACGAGCAGTACTTC | TRBJ2-7 | TRBV27 | . | 15 | .
CASSLPHLGGNTIYF | TGTGCCAGCAGCCTTCCCCACCTGGGCGGAAACACCATATATTTT | TRBJ1-3 | TRBV9 | . | 15 | .
CASSLGTRRYEQYF | TGTGCCAGCAGCTTGGGTACACGGAGATACGAGCAGTACTTC | TRBJ2-7 | TRBV7-8 | . | 14 | .
CASSPGTGDHEQYF | TGTGCCAGCTCACCCGGGACAGGGGACCACGAGCAGTACTTC | TRBJ2-7 | TRBV18 | TRBD1 | 14 | .
CASSLGGGYTDTQYF | TGCGCCAGCAGCTTAGGTGGGGGGTACACAGATACGCAGTATTTT | TRBJ2-3 | TRBV5-1 | . | 15 | .
CASSLQGFEAFF | TGCGCCAGCAGCTTACAGGGATTTGAAGCTTTCTTT | TRBJ1-1 | TRBV5-1 | . | 12 | few
CASSFQMAREASYEQYF | TGTGCCAGCAGTTTCCAGATGGCCAGGGAGGCGTCCTACGAGCAGTACTTC | TRBJ2-7 | TRBV27 | . | 17 | few
CASSQTASGRYTQYF | TGCGCCAGCAGCCAAACGGCTAGCGGGAGATATACGCAGTATTTT | TRBJ2-3 | TRBV4-1 | TRBD2 | 15 | .
CAISELGQAYNEQFF | TGTGCCATCAGTGAGCTAGGACAGGCTTACAATGAGCAGTTCTTC | TRBJ2-1 | TRBV10-3 | TRBD1 | 15 | .
CASRAGEGKLFF | TGTGCCAGTAGGGCAGGGGAGGGAAAACTGTTTTTT | TRBJ1-4 | TRBV19 | . | 12 | .
CASSSEGGRLSEQFF | TGCGCCAGCAGCTCGGAGGGTGGCCGGCTTAGTGAGCAGTTCTTC | TRBJ2-1 | TRBV5-1 | . | 15 | .
CAWSLGTGNGYTF | TGTGCCTGGAGTCTGGGGACAGGGAATGGCTACACCTTC | TRBJ1-2 | TRBV30 | TRBD1 | 13 | .
CASSPPGDNQPQHF | TGTGCCAGCTCACCACCAGGAGACAATCAGCCCCAGCATTTT | TRBJ1-5 | TRBV18 | . | 14 | .
CASSPDRVRGYTF | TGCGCCAGCAGCCCGGACAGGGTTAGAGGCTACACCTTC | TRBJ1-2 | TRBV5-1 | TRBD1 | 13 | once
CAISESNTGGYNQPQHF | TGTGCCATCAGTGAGTCGAACACGGGCGGGTACAATCAGCCCCAGCATTTT | TRBJ1-5 | TRBV10-3 | . | 17 | .
CASKLGGRDEQFF | TGTGCCAGCAAATTAGGCGGGAGGGATGAGCAGTTCTTC | TRBJ2-1 | TRBV27 | TRBD2 | 13 | .
CAQRMGVQETQYF | TGCGCCCAGAGAATGGGAGTACAAGAGACCCAGTACTTC | TRBJ2-5 | TRBV23-1 | . | 13 | .
CASTRHRDRGREQYF | TGTGCCAGCACCAGGCACCGGGACAGGGGTCGGGAGCAGTACTTC | TRBJ2-7 | TRBV6-5 | TRBD1 | 15 | .
CASSRKPGQGSYEQYF | TGTGCCAGCAGCAGAAAGCCGGGACAGGGGTCCTACGAGCAGTACTTC | TRBJ2-7 | TRBV7-2 | TRBD1 | 16 | .
CASSLTGIYTDTQYF | TGCGCCAGCAGCTTAACAGGAATCTACACAGATACGCAGTATTTT | TRBJ2-3 | TRBV5-1 | . | 15 | .
CASSYRAYTEAFF | TGTGCCAGCAGTTACAGAGCCTACACTGAAGCTTTCTTT | TRBJ1-1 | TRBV6-5 | . | 13 | .
CASSPPAGIYEEQYF | TGTGCCAGCTCACCACCGGCAGGGATCTACGAAGAGCAGTACTTC | TRBJ2-7 | TRBV18 | . | 15 | few
CASSWGSERGSSYEQYF | TGTGCCAGCAGTTGGGGGTCGGAGCGGGGGAGCTCCTACGAGCAGTACTTC | TRBJ2-7 | TRBV27 | TRBD2 | 17 | .
CASSRTGPYGYTF | TGTGCCAGCAGCCGGACAGGCCCCTATGGCTACACCTTC | TRBJ1-2 | TRBV2 | TRBD1 | 13 | .
CASSLSGTSGTDTQYF | TGCGCCAGCAGCTTGTCCGGGACTAGCGGGACAGATACGCAGTATTTT | TRBJ2-3 | TRBV5-1 | TRBD2 | 16 | .
CASSQASGGIGEQFF | TGTGCCAGCAGCCAGGCCAGCGGGGGGATCGGTGAGCAGTTCTTC | TRBJ2-1 | TRBV11-2 | TRBD2 | 15 | .
CASSGAGVIGELFF | TGTGCCAGCAGCGGAGCAGGGGTTATCGGGGAGCTGTTTTTT | TRBJ2-2 | TRBV9 | . | 14 | .
CASSLGTGINEKLFF | TGTGCCAGCAGCTTAGGGACGGGAATTAATGAAAAACTGTTTTTT | TRBJ1-4 | TRBV7-6 | . | 15 | .
CASNRQGLQPQHF | TGTGCCAGCAACCGGCAGGGGTTACAGCCCCAGCATTTT | TRBJ1-5 | TRBV2 | . | 13 | .
CASGTTGLEKLFF | TGCGCCAGCGGGACAACGGGCTTGGAAAAACTGTTTTTT | TRBJ1-4 | TRBV5-1 | . | 13 | .
CASSLGMDRGNQETQYF | TGTGCCAGCAGCTTGGGGATGGACAGGGGAAATCAAGAGACCCAGTACTTC | TRBJ2-5 | TRBV11-1 | TRBD1 | 17 | .
CASSAEGTDTQYF | TGTGCCAGCAGTGCAGAGGGTACAGATACGCAGTATTTT | TRBJ2-3 | TRBV6-1 | . | 13 | .
CASSPNRGQGLGYEQYF | TGCGCCAGCAGCCCCAATCGGGGACAGGGGTTGGGGTACGAGCAGTACTTC | TRBJ2-7 | TRBV5-1 | TRBD1 | 17 | .
CASSRDRVAGYTF | TGTGCCAGCAGTCGCGACAGGGTAGCGGGCTACACCTTC | TRBJ1-2 | TRBV6-5 | TRBD1 | 13 | .
CASRGDSNQPQHF | TGTGCCAGTCGGGGTGATAGCAATCAGCCCCAGCATTTT | TRBJ1-5 | TRBV2 | . | 13 | .
CASFRDRVHGYTF | TGTGCCAGTTTCCGGGACAGGGTTCATGGCTACACCTTC | TRBJ1-2 | TRBV2 | TRBD1 | 13 | .
CASSLLGANTGELFF | TGTGCCAGCAGCCTCCTGGGCGCCAACACCGGGGAGCTGTTTTTT | TRBJ2-2 | TRBV7-2 | . | 15 | .
CASGLGVTTDTQYF | TGTGCTAGTGGCCTAGGCGTGACCACAGATACGCAGTATTTT | TRBJ2-3 | TRBV12-5 | . | 14 | .
CASSLGDRAETQYF | TGCGCCAGCAGCTTGGGGGACAGGGCTGAGACCCAGTACTTC | TRBJ2-5 | TRBV5-1 | TRBD1 | 14 | .
CASTILGPGDTQYF | TGTGCCAGCACCATATTAGGACCAGGGGATACGCAGTATTTT | TRBJ2-3 | TRBV2 | . | 14 | .